What follows describes a single T cell receptor beta chain. Stated time point: after dendritic cell vaccination, including at tumor progression/relapse. Primers: 60 V beta forward and 13 J beta reverse. Some clones are missing from TCRdb's copy, which holds only in-frame ones; the method was immunoSEQ multiplex PCR. The table includes 50,000 to 55,000 clones, 75% to 90% detected once. This entry is derived from a study of glioma-infiltrating T cells after dendritic cell vaccination. Study as a whole: Between about 2002 and 2012, patients got autologous tumor lysate-pulsed dendritic cell vaccines.

The germline V gene encodes CDR1 LGHNA and CDR2 YSLEER. The CDR3 sequence is 16 residues long. V lost 0 bases and J 8 bases, leaving 17 bases between the germline ends. The origin of this receptor is a human donor with glioblastoma. This sample comprised blood, obtained after dendritic cell vaccination. The chain recombines TRBV4-3 with TRBJ1-5; no reliable D call. CDR3 nucleotides: TGCGCCAGCAGCCAAGATCTGGAGCACTACACGGAGCCCCAGCATTTT. Protein sequence: CASSQDLEHYTEPQHF.